This T cell receptor beta chain was retrieved from a study of OX40 agonist ivuxolimab in advanced cancers. Clones were read by immunoSEQ multiplex PCR, and TCRdb kept only the in-frame ones, dropping some. The sample lists over 100,000 clones, approximately 94% occurring once. This clone was detected only a few times. Antigen unknown. Study-wide results and limits: In the 0.1 to 3.0 mg/kg range, CD4+ and CD8+ blood T cells had expanded clonally by week 6.

The germline CDR1 and CDR2 sequences are MDHEN and SYDVKM. Trimming stripped 5 bases from V and 5 bases from J, with 34 bases between. There are 20 residues in the CDR3. Peripheral blood came from all dose cohorts at three timepoints. The sequence derives from an adult with an advanced solid tumor such as melanoma, head and neck, liver or kidney cancer. The chain links TRBV28 to TRBJ2-7; a weak D match, TRBD1 (5 bases). The sequences come from CD4+ or CD8+ T cells sorted from blood, collected in a trial of the OX40 agonist ivuxolimab. In DNA form, the CDR3 reads TGTGCCAGCAGTCCAGCGAAGTTTAAACCCGATGGGGCAAAACCCGACGAGCAGTACTTC. Translated: CASSPAKFKPDGAKPDEQYF.